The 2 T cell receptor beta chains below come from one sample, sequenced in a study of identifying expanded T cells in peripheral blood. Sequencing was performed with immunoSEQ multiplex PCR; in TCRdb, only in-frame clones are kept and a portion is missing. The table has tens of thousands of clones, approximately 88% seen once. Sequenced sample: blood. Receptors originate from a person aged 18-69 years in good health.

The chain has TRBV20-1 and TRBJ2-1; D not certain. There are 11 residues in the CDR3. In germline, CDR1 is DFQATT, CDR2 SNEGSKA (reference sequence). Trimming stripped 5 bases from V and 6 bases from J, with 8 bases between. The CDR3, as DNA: TGCAGTGCTCCGGATGTCAATGAGCAGTTCTTC. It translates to CSAPDVNEQFF.

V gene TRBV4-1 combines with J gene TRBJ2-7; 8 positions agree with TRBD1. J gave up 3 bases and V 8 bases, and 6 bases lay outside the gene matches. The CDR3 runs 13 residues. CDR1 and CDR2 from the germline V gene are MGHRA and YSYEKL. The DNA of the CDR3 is TGCGCCAGCGCCAAGGACAGGGTCTACGAGCAGTACTTC. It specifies CASAKDRVYEQYF.